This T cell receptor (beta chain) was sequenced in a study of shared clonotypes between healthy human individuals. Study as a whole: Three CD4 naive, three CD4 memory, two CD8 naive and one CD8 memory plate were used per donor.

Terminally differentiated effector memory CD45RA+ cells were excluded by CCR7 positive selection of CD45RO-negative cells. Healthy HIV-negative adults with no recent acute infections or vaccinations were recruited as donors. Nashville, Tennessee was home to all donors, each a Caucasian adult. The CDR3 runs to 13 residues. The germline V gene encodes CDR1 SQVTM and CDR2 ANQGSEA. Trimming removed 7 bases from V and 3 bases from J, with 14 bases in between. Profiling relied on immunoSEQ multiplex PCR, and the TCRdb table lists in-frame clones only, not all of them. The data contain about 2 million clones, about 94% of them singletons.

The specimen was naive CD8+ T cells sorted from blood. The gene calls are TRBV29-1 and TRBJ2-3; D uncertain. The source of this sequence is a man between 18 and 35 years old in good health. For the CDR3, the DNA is TGCAGCGCCTGGACCACCCGAACAGATACGCAGTATTTT. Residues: CSAWTTRTDTQYF.